The 8 T cell receptor beta chains in this list originate from one sample, sequenced in a study of blood T cell repertoires in COVID-19. The table came from immunoSEQ multiplex PCR; TCRdb's copy has only in-frame clones and leaves some out. The table shows 95,000 to 150,000 clones, with 80% to 85% occurring only once. Input material: peripheral blood. These receptors were taken from a woman between 45 and 65 years old with acute or convalescent COVID-19.

This sequence joins TRBV24-1 and TRBJ1-2, with D tentatively TRBD1 (5 bases). V lost 5 bases, J lost 6 bases, and 18 bases lay in between. The CDR3 sequence is 15 residues long. Germline V CDR1 and CDR2: KGHDR, SFDVKD. The chain's CDR3 is CATSGSQGWMDGYTF. The CDR3 DNA reads as TGTGCCACCAGTGGGTCTCAGGGATGGATGGATGGCTACACCTTC.

As regards this clone: Relative to the germline gene, one junction end is altered; a read error may explain this. The chain uses TRBV7-7 and TRBJ2-5; D perhaps matches TRBD1 (5 bases). Germline CDR1 is SSHAT and CDR2 is FNYEAQ (reference sequence). The CDR3 runs to 13 residues. In DNA form, the CDR3 reads TGTGCTAGCAGCCCCGACAGTGGAGAGACCCAGTACTTC. This translates into CASSPDSGETQYF.

V and J are TRBV27 and TRBJ2-6, with a tentative D call TRBD2 (6 bases). CDR3 length equals 16 residues. Trimming took 9 bases from V and 0 from J, leaving 15 bases between them. CDR1 MNHEY and CDR2 SMNVEV come from the germline V gene (reference sequence). The CDR3 region has the DNA TGTGCCAGAGCGGAGGGTGGGCCCTCTGGGGCCAACGTCCTGACTTTC. This sequence encodes CARAEGGPSGANVLTF.

This clone was seen more than once but under ten times. V usage is TRBV21-1 and J usage is TRBJ2-1; the table's D call, TRBD1, has no DNA check behind it. TRBV21-1 is termed a pseudogene. The CDR3 contains 14 residues. In DNA, the CDR3 is TGTGCCAGCAGGGCAGGGATTCCCTACAATGAGCAGTTCTTC. Amino acid sequence: CASRAGIPYNEQFF.

The CDR3 sequence: CASSLEAGYGYTF. As DNA, the CDR3 is TGCGCCAGCAGCTTGGAGGCAGGATATGGCTACACCTTC. The chain links TRBV5-1 to TRBJ1-2; D uncertain. The V gene lost 0 bases and the J gene lost 5 bases, with 8 bases spanning the gap. Germline V gene sequence: CDR1 SGHRS, CDR2 YFSETQ. The CDR3 covers 13 residues.

V usage is TRBV27 and J usage is TRBJ1-2; TRBD1 matches at 7 bases. Germline values: CDR1 MNHEY, CDR2 SMNVEV (reference sequence). Trimming removed 1 base from V and 2 bases from J; junction bases left unmatched: 4. This CDR3 is built from 15 residues. The CDR3 here is CASSLYPTGNYGYTF. CDR3 nucleotides: TGTGCCAGCAGTTTATACCCGACAGGGAACTATGGCTACACCTTC.

V gene TRBV7-2 combines with J gene TRBJ1-2; perhaps TRBD1 as D (5 bases). Between the trimmed V and J ends, which lost 0 bases and 5 bases, there was a span of 10 bases. Germline CDR1 and CDR2: SGHTA and FQGNSA. The CDR3 contains 14 residues. The CDR3 bases are TGTGCCAGCAGCTTAGCGTGGGGGGAGTATGGCTACACCTTC. It codes for CASSLAWGEYGYTF.

V and J are TRBV5-1 and TRBJ1-1; tentatively, D is TRBD1 (6 bases). CDR3 length equals 14 residues. Per the germline V gene, CDR1 is SGHRS and CDR2 is YFSETQ. V was shortened by 4 bases and J by 7 bases, with 17 bases between the two germline ends. CDR3 amino acids: CASSPDGQGLEAFF. In DNA, the CDR3 is TGCGCCAGCAGCCCCGACGGGCAGGGGCTTGAAGCTTTCTTT. Full variable domain (rest looked up from reference TRBV5-1 and TRBJ1-1): KAGVTQTPRYLIKTRGQQVTLSCSPISGHRSVSWYQQTPGQGLQFLFEYFSETQRNKGNFPGRFSGRQFSNSRSEMNVSTLELGDSALYLCASSPDGQGLEAFFGQGTRLTVV.